This T cell receptor beta chain appears in the sequencing data of a study of CD8 T cells in Susac syndrome. The authors reverse transcribed about 0.45 to 1 ug RNA with random hexamers. Across 54 Vbeta and 13 Jbeta, immunoSEQ multiplex PCR amplified TCR beta CDR3. TCRdb used MiXCR to reprocess the immunoSEQ multiplex PCR reads, holding one entry per CDR3 protein. In the table there are under 200,000 distinct CDR3 sequences, approximately 96% of which are singletons. The clonotype comes from a human donor with multiple sclerosis. Sequencing used CD8+ T cells from PBMCs.

The CDR3 loop reads CASSSGGSTDTQYF. The CDR3, as DNA: TGTGCCAGCAGCTCCGGGGGCAGCACAGATACGCAGTATTTT. The V call is TRBV7-2, the J call TRBJ2-3; the D gene could be TRBD1 or TRBD2 (6 bases each). Trimming took off 4 bases at V and 0 bases at J, with 8 bases between the two ends. This CDR3 is built from 14 residues. In germline, CDR1 is SGHTA, CDR2 FQGNSA.